This T cell receptor beta chain derives from a study of monozygotic twins with inflammatory bowel disease. The study, taken as a whole, reports: A reduction in TCRbeta diversity (inverse Simpson) was seen in IBD patients relative to healthy co-twins.

Regarding this clonotype: Its antigen is currently unknown.

Template switching appended UMIs that held a 6-nucleotide sample barcode. TCRdb reprocessed the 5' RACE reads, keeping one entry per CDR3 protein, no DNA. The sample has over 200,000 distinct CDR3 sequences. The germline gives CDR1 MNHEY, CDR2 SMNVEV (reference sequence). The CDR3 consists of 16 residues. Specimen: blood. The V and J genes are TRBV27 and TRBJ1-2; TCRdb proposes TRBD1, but this gene call is untestable without DNA. This clonotype was obtained from a human donor with ulcerative colitis or Crohn's disease, or a healthy co-twin of an affected twin (not recorded which). CDR3 residues: CASRYRNVPSNYGYTF.